The 26 T cell receptor beta chains below were found in one sample sequenced in a study of OX40 agonist ivuxolimab in advanced cancers. This table comes from immunoSEQ multiplex PCR, and its TCRdb copy is limited to in-frame clones, with some not included. The sample lists around 70,000 clones; approximately 86% were seen once. Specimen: CD4+ or CD8+ T cells sorted from blood, collected in a trial of the OX40 agonist ivuxolimab. All receptors come from an adult with an advanced solid tumor such as melanoma, head and neck, liver or kidney cancer.

The CDR3 region is CASSFSGRAHEQYF. CDR3 coding DNA: TGTGCCAGCAGTTTTAGCGGGAGGGCCCACGAGCAGTACTTC. The chain uses TRBV7-9 and TRBJ2-7, with TRBD2 matching 11 bases. The V gene's germline CDR1 is SEHNR and CDR2 FQNEAQ (reference sequence). The CDR3 spans 14 residues. With 6 bases clipped from V and 5 bases from J, the junction kept 6 bases outside the gene matches.

The genes are TRBV6-5 and TRBJ2-3, with TRBD1 matching over 10 bases. Trimming cost V 5 bases and J 4 bases; bases outside gene matches: 3. The length of the CDR3 is 14 residues. The germline V gene has CDR1 MNHEY and CDR2 SVGAGI. As DNA, the CDR3 is TGTGCCAGCAGTCGACAGGGGGCGGCAGATACGCAGTATTTT. Residues: CASSRQGAADTQYF.

V and J are TRBV28 and TRBJ2-1, with 7 bases that match TRBD1. Germline V gives CDR1 MDHEN, CDR2 SYDVKM. CDR3 length equals 14 residues. J gave up 4 bases and V 7 bases, and 7 bases lay outside the gene matches. CDR3 sequence (DNA): TGTGCCAGCAACCCGACAGGGAGTTACAATGAGCAGTTCTTC. Its translation is CASNPTGSYNEQFF.

A single count supports this clone. This sequence joins TRBV19 and TRBJ2-1; D perhaps matches TRBD1 (6 bases). V lost 5 bases to trimming and J lost 8 bases, with 25 bases between them. Germline loops: CDR1 LNHDA, CDR2 SQIVND (reference sequence). CDR3 length: 17 residues. Here the CDR3 reads CASSPELTGFRLYEQFF. CDR3 nucleotides: TGTGCCAGTAGTCCGGAACTTACAGGGTTTCGTTTGTATGAGCAGTTCTTC.

This rearrangement joins TRBV6-6 to TRBJ1-4; TRBD1 might be the D (6 bases). Trimming shortened V by 10 bases and J by 3 bases, and 15 bases separated the two germline ends. Germline V gives CDR1 MNHNY, CDR2 SVGAGI (reference sequence). The CDR3 is 14 amino acids. The CDR3, as DNA: TGTGCCACCGCAGGGGAGACAGCTAATGAAAAACTGTTTTTT. Translated, it gives CATAGETANEKLFF.

The chain uses TRBV19 and TRBJ2-7; D not resolved. Germline V gene lookup returns CDR1 LNHDA and CDR2 SQIVND (reference sequence). Trimming shortened V by 6 bases and J by 0 bases, and 6 bases separated the two germline ends. The CDR3 has 12 amino acids. CDR3 sequence (DNA): TGTGCCAGTAGCCAAAGCTCCTACGAGCAGTACTTC. This gives the protein CASSQSSYEQYF. The full variable domain, rest sourced from reference TRBV19 and TRBJ2-7, is DGGITQSPKYLFRKEGQNVTLSCEQNLNHDAMYWYRQDPGQGLRLIYYSQIVNDFQKGDIAEGYSVSREKKESFPLTVTSAQKNPTAFYLCASSQSSYEQYFGPGTRLTVT.

This clone has a handful of counts. The CDR3 nucleotides read TGTGCCATCTCGACATGGATCGATGAAAAACTGTTTTTT. Translating it yields CAISTWIDEKLFF. The chain is built from TRBV2 and TRBJ1-4; D is unresolved. Trimming cost V 10 bases and J 6 bases, with 15 bases left between them. CDR1 and CDR2 (germline): SNHLY, FYNNEI. The CDR3 runs to 13 residues.

This chain uses TRBV2 with TRBJ2-1; D unclear. V gave up 3 bases and J gave up 5 bases, with 8 bases separating them. There are 13 residues in the CDR3. The V gene's germline CDR1 is SNHLY and CDR2 FYNNEI. The CDR3 region is CASSDIANNEQFF. The CDR3 DNA reads as TGTGCCAGCAGTGATATTGCGAACAATGAGCAGTTCTTC.

This chain joins TRBV11-2 and TRBJ2-5; D is perhaps TRBD1 or TRBD2 (5 bases each). CDR1 and CDR2 (germline): SGHAT, FQNNGV. Deletions cut 5 bases from V and 5 bases from J, with 15 bases between. There are 14 residues in the CDR3. This CDR3 is CASSTQVRGETQYF. CDR3 coding DNA: TGTGCCAGCAGCACACAGGTTCGAGGGGAGACCCAGTACTTC.

The genes are TRBV28 and TRBJ1-6, with a possible D match to TRBD1 (6 bases). Trimming left V 6 bases short and J 0 bases short, with 12 bases between. The CDR3 sequence is 16 residues long. Germline values: CDR1 MDHEN, CDR2 SYDVKM. The CDR3: CASSPLRGSYNSPLHF. CDR3 coding DNA: TGTGCCAGCAGCCCTCTCAGGGGCTCCTATAATTCACCCCTCCACTTT.

The CDR3 nucleotides are TGTGCCAGCAGCCGACAGGGGGAGGTGAGAGCCCAGTACTTC. Translated: CASSRQGEVRAQYF. The chain is built from TRBV11-3 and TRBJ2-5; 9 bases line up with TRBD1. CDR1 is SGHNT and CDR2 is YENEEA in the germline V gene. The V gene end was trimmed by 5 bases and the J gene end by 9 bases; junction bases not matched to a gene: 10. The CDR3 sequence is 14 residues long.

V usage is TRBV10-3 and J usage is TRBJ2-7; a weak D match, TRBD2 (6 bases). The V end lost 3 bases, the J end lost 0 bases, and 9 bases lay between the germline ends. The CDR3 runs 14 residues. Per germline, CDR1 ENHRY and CDR2 SYGVKD. The CDR3 region is CAISDPGSSYEQYF. CDR3 sequence (DNA): TGTGCCATCAGTGACCCCGGGAGCTCCTACGAGCAGTACTTC.

The chain is built from TRBV19 and TRBJ1-4, with no clear D. CDR3 length: 14 residues. V gave up 11 bases and J gave up 4 bases, with 17 bases separating them. Germline CDR1 reads LNHDA; CDR2 reads SQIVND (reference sequence). The DNA of the CDR3 is TGTGCCTCGTCCTTTTGGGTGGATAATGAAAAACTGTTTTTT. This encodes CASSFWVDNEKLFF.

This rearrangement joins TRBV7-3 to TRBJ2-7; TRBD2 matches 7 bases. The J segment lost 7 bases and the V segment lost 0 bases, leaving 6 bases of the junction unmatched. Germline assignment: CDR1 SGHTA and CDR2 FQGTGA. The CDR3 sequence is 14 residues long. CDR3 amino acids: CASSLTGGTTEQYF. CDR3 sequence (DNA): TGTGCCAGCAGCTTAACGGGAGGGACTACAGAGCAGTACTTC.

The CDR3 protein is CASSLAGDEQYV. The CDR3 nucleotides are TGTGCCAGCAGCTTGGCAGGGGACGAGCAGTACGTC. The V call is TRBV5-6, the J call TRBJ2-7, with TRBD1 as a possible D gene (6 bases). V was pared by 0 bases and J by 5 bases, with 6 bases between. From germline, CDR1 is SGHDT and CDR2 YYEEEE. The CDR3 contains 12 residues.

The genes are TRBV2 and TRBJ2-7; D may be TRBD2 (5 bases). CDR1 is SNHLY and CDR2 is FYNNEI in the germline V gene. Trimming took 11 bases from V and 0 from J, leaving 14 bases between them. This CDR3 is built from 13 residues. CDR3 sequence: CACGLTASYEQYF. CDR3 DNA: TGTGCCTGCGGGCTGACGGCCTCCTACGAGCAGTACTTC.

The chain couples TRBV7-9 to TRBJ1-4, with 7 bases fitting TRBD1. V trimming: 1 base; J trimming: 3 bases; junction bases outside the gene matches: 5. Germline assignment: CDR1 SEHNR and CDR2 FQNEAQ (reference sequence). This CDR3 has 16 residues. The chain's CDR3 is CASSLGRGTANEKLFF. The CDR3 coding sequence is TGTGCCAGCAGCTTAGGCCGGGGGACAGCTAATGAAAAACTGTTTTTT.

V and J are TRBV28 and TRBJ1-5; 7 bases line up with TRBD1. The CDR3 spans 17 residues. V trimming: 2 bases; J trimming: 6 bases; junction bases outside the gene matches: 13. Germline V gene lookup returns CDR1 MDHEN and CDR2 SYDVKM. CDR3 amino acids: CASSLKVGGSRRQPQHF. CDR3 nucleotides: TGTGCCAGCAGTTTAAAGGTAGGGGGCTCTAGACGTCAGCCCCAGCATTTT.

This chain connects TRBV6-1 to TRBJ2-1, with 12 bases aligning to TRBD2. The CDR3 is made up of 15 amino acids. J gave up 4 bases and V 7 bases, and 5 bases lay outside the gene matches. Germline lookup yields CDR1 MNHNS and CDR2 SASEGT. The CDR3 region is CASTTSGRGYNEQFF. CDR3 DNA: TGTGCCAGCACGACTAGCGGGAGAGGGTACAATGAGCAGTTCTTC.

The chain links TRBV29-1 to TRBJ1-1; D may be TRBD1 (5 bases). V lost 6 bases and J lost 3, with 11 bases in between. CDR1 is SQVTM, CDR2 ANQGSEA, per germline. The CDR3 is 12 residues long. The CDR3 protein is CSVSRVDTEAFF. DNA for the CDR3: TGCAGCGTCAGCAGGGTGGACACTGAAGCTTTCTTT. The variable domain in full, completed from reference TRBV29-1 and TRBJ1-1, reads SAVISQKPSRDICQRGTSLTIQCQVDSQVTMMFWYRQQPGQSLTLIATANQGSEATYESGFVIDKFPISRPNLTFSTLTVSNMSPEDSSIYLCSVSRVDTEAFFGQGTRLTVV.

The chain recombines TRBV7-3 with TRBJ2-3; the match to TRBD2 covers 8 bases. V trimming: 0 bases; J trimming: 8 bases; junction bases outside the gene matches: 7. Germline V gives CDR1 SGHTA, CDR2 FQGTGA. The CDR3 runs 15 residues. The DNA of the CDR3 is TGTGCCAGCAGCTTAACGACCGGGACTAGGTCTACGCAGTATTTT. Translating gives CASSLTTGTRSTQYF.

The V and J genes are TRBV19 and TRBJ2-5; D is undetermined. The J call may be wrong; the DNA end is better matched by TRBJ2-7. Germline V gene data show CDR1 as LNHDA and CDR2 as SQIVND (reference sequence). The CDR3 extends over 13 amino acids. This CDR3 reads CASSIGVLYEQYF. CDR3 bases: TGTGCCAGTAGTATAGGGGTCCTCTACGAGCAGTACTTC.

The V and J genes are TRBV6-6 and TRBJ1-4; D unclear. Germline-derived CDR1 and CDR2 are MNHNY and SVGAGI (reference sequence). V shed 6 bases and J shed 8 bases, with 10 bases lying between them. The CDR3 totals 12 residues. This CDR3 reads CASSVGHEKLFF. In DNA form, the CDR3 reads TGTGCCAGCAGCGTAGGGCACGAAAAACTGTTTTTT.

The gene calls are TRBV6-5 and TRBJ1-1; D is unresolved. Germline V gives CDR1 MNHEY, CDR2 SVGAGI. The germline V and J ends were trimmed by 8 bases and 3 bases, with 7 bases remaining between them. The CDR3 covers 11 residues. DNA of the CDR3: TGTGCCAGCGGACGGGACACTGAAGCTTTCTTT. This codes for CASGRDTEAFF.

The rearrangement uses TRBV9 and TRBJ2-6, with a possible D match to TRBD2 (6 bases). The CDR3 runs 15 residues. V was pared by 2 bases and J by 2 bases, with 8 bases between. Germline-derived CDR1 and CDR2 are SGDLS and YYNGEE. CDR3 sequence reads: CASSVGGTGANVLTF. The CDR3 bases are TGTGCCAGCAGCGTTGGGGGGACTGGGGCCAACGTCCTGACTTTC.

The chain combines TRBV5-6 with TRBJ2-7, with TRBD2 matching 9 bases. CDR1 is SGHDT and CDR2 is YYEEEE in the germline V gene. V gave up 4 bases and J gave up 2 bases; unmatched junction bases: 7. CDR3 length: 15 amino acids. DNA for the CDR3: TGTGCCAGCAGCGCGAGCGGGAGGCCGCCCTACGAGCAGTACTTC. Translating gives CASSASGRPPYEQYF.